The clone carrying this T cell receptor (beta chain) was found once. The antigen remains undetermined. Extracted total RNA amounted to at least 5.5 micrograms for each sample. A J-beta primer mix and a sample-barcoded 5' primer were used in a second PCR of about 7 to 12 cycles. Each of the cDNA molecules was tagged by a template-switch adaptor with 12 random nucleotides. Paired-end reads containing CDR3 totaled no fewer than 2.5 million for each sample. TCRdb re-called the 5' RACE reads with MiXCR, one entry per CDR3 protein. The table has about 830,000 distinct CDR3 sequences, approximately 65% seen once. The data derive from a study of blood T cells in healthy people across ages. Whole-study findings and limits: Researchers judged that diversity estimates from one million T cells fell short of true values.

Germline V gene sequence: CDR1 SEHNR, CDR2 FQNEAQ (reference sequence). V shed 5 bases and J 7 bases; nucleotides not matched to a gene: 4. This CDR3 is 14 amino acids long. Sequencing input: blood. The sequence was collected from a man younger than 40 in good health. The genes are TRBV7-9 and TRBJ2-3, with 12 bases identical to TRBD2. In nucleotides, the CDR3 is TGTGCCAGCAGCCAGGGACTAGCGGGCTATACGCAGTATTTT. It translates to CASSQGLAGYTQYF.